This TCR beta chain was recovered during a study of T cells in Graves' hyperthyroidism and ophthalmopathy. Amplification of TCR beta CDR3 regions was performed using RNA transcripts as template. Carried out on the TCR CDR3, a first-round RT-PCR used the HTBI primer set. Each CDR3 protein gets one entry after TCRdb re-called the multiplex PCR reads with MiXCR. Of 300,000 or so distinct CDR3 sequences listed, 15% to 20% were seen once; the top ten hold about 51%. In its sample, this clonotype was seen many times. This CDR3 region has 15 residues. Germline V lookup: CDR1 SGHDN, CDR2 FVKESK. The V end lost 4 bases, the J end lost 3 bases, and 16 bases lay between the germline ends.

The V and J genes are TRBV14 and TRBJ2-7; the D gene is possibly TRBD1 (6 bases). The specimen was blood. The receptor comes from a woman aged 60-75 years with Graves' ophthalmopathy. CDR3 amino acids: CASSPIQGMRYEQYF. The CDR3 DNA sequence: TGTGCCAGCAGCCCGATACAGGGCATGCGCTACGAGCAGTACTTC.